Below are 16 T cell receptor beta chains sequenced from a single sample in a study of T-cell memory formation after mild COVID-19. MiXCR was run by TCRdb on the 5' RACE reads, yielding one entry per CDR3 protein. Altogether around 60,000 distinct CDR3 sequences are present, more than 9% being singletons, with the ten largest covering roughly 1.2%. The sample was PBMCs or a T cell subset sorted from them (not recorded which). The receptors here all came from a man aged 18 to 29 who had mild COVID-19 (a few samples of this study predate the infection). Cell type and time point are not known.

V gene TRBV10-3 combines with J gene TRBJ2-5, with no clear D. This CDR3 contains 15 residues. CDR1 and CDR2 from the germline V gene are ENHRY and SYGVKD. The V end lost 2 bases, the J end lost 1 base, and 11 bases lay between the germline ends. The CDR3 here is CAISEGQPSQETQYF. CDR3 nucleotide sequence: TGTGCCATCAGTGAGGGTCAACCAAGCCAAGAGACCCAGTACTTC.

This chain links TRBV7-9 with TRBJ1-1, with D maybe TRBD1 (6 bases). This CDR3 comprises 15 residues. V was clipped by 3 bases and J by 4 bases, with 15 bases between them. Looked up from germline, CDR1 is SEHNR and CDR2 is FQNEAQ (reference sequence). As DNA, the CDR3 is TGTGCCAGCAGCTTTTGGGGCAGGGGTGGCACTGAAGCTTTCTTT. It translates to CASSFWGRGGTEAFF. The entire variable domain, with the rest obtained from reference TRBV7-9 and TRBJ1-1, is as follows: DTGVSQNPRHKITKRGQNVTFRCDPISEHNRLYWYRQTLGQGPEFLTYFQNEAQLEKSRLLSDRFSAERPKGSFSTLEIQRTEQGDSAMYLCASSFWGRGGTEAFFGQGTRLTVV.

Here the CDR3 reads CASSLAGAHTGELFF. The CDR3 DNA reads as TGTGCCAGCAGCTTAGCGGGGGCCCACACCGGGGAGCTGTTTTTT. The chain recombines TRBV11-2 with TRBJ2-2; D tentatively fits TRBD1 or TRBD2 (6 bases each). The ends were cut back, 1 base at V and 3 bases at J, with 9 bases in the middle. The CDR3 loop spans 15 amino acids. Germline values: CDR1 SGHAT, CDR2 FQNNGV.

This chain links TRBV6-5 with TRBJ1-3; TRBD1 matches at 7 bases. J lost 7 bases, V lost 6 bases, and 9 bases had no gene match. Germline V gene sequence: CDR1 MNHEY, CDR2 SVGAGI. CDR3 length: 14 amino acids. CDR3: CASSRQGIGNTIYF. In nucleotides, the CDR3 is TGTGCCAGCAGCAGACAGGGTATCGGGAACACCATATATTTT.

The chain combines TRBV4-2 with TRBJ2-7; no clear D gene. CDR3 length: 13 residues. Germline CDR1 and CDR2: LGHNA and YNFKEQ. Trimming stripped 1 base from V and 2 bases from J, with 6 bases between. The CDR3 loop is CASSQAPAYEQYF. The CDR3 nucleotides are TGTGCCAGCAGCCAAGCCCCAGCCTACGAGCAGTACTTC.

In this sample, this clonotype turned up many times. V is TRBV7-2 and J is TRBJ2-7; 7 bases agree with TRBD1. Trimming removed 5 bases from V and 5 bases from J; junction bases left unmatched: 12. Germline CDR1 reads SGHTA; CDR2 reads FQGNSA. The CDR3 has 15 residues. The CDR3 region has the DNA TGTGCCAGCAGCCCCACGAGGGGGCGCCCCCACGAGCAGTACGTC. It codes for CASSPTRGRPHEQYV.

This clonotype was seen more than once but under ten times. The V gene is TRBV12-3 or TRBV12-4, the J gene TRBJ2-5; D perhaps matches TRBD2 (6 bases). The CDR3 is 14 amino acids. With 2 bases removed from V and 4 bases from J, the gap between germline ends came to 11 bases. This chain's CDR3 is CASSLSLARETQYF. The CDR3 DNA reads as TGTGCCAGCAGTTTAAGCCTAGCGAGAGAGACCCAGTACTTC.

The V gene is TRBV2, the J gene TRBJ1-1; D gene uncertain. V gave up 2 bases and J gave up 0 bases, with 4 bases separating them. Germline-derived CDR1 and CDR2 are SNHLY and FYNNEI. The CDR3 spans 13 residues. CDR3 sequence (DNA): TGTGCCAGCAGTGAACAGCTGAACACTGAAGCTTTCTTT. It encodes CASSEQLNTEAFF.

This clonotype has more than one count but fewer than ten. The chain couples TRBV7-2 to TRBJ2-5, with D tentatively TRBD2 (6 bases). The length of the CDR3 is 12 residues. V lost 5 bases and J 2 bases, leaving 6 bases between the germline ends. Germline CDR1 SGHTA, CDR2 FQGNSA. For the CDR3, the DNA is TGTGCCAGCAGCCGGGGGCAAGAGACCCAGTACTTC. Its protein product is CASSRGQETQYF.

The V call is TRBV29-1, the J call TRBJ1-1; D is undetermined. The ends were cut back, 8 bases at V and 4 bases at J, with 14 bases in the middle. CDR3 length equals 12 residues. Germline V CDR1 and CDR2: SQVTM, ANQGSEA. CDR3 loop: CSTISDTTEAFF. The CDR3, as DNA: TGCAGCACAATCTCGGATACCACTGAAGCTTTCTTT.

V usage is TRBV20-1 and J usage is TRBJ1-4; D gene uncertain. Germline loops: CDR1 DFQATT, CDR2 SNEGSKA (reference sequence). V shed 6 bases and J shed 7 bases, with 12 bases lying between them. CDR3 length equals 12 residues. CDR3 in amino acids: CSAPAPGEKLFF. The CDR3 DNA reads as TGCAGTGCCCCAGCCCCGGGTGAAAAACTGTTTTTT.

This clonotype was counted between two and nine times. This rearrangement joins TRBV7-2 to TRBJ1-6, with D possibly being TRBD1 (6 bases). Germline V gene lookup returns CDR1 SGHTA and CDR2 FQGNSA. The CDR3 has 16 residues. Trimming left V 0 bases short and J 7 bases short, with 13 bases between. CDR3 residues: CASSLALGTWNSPLHF. The CDR3 region has the DNA TGTGCCAGCAGCTTAGCCCTCGGGACATGGAATTCACCCCTCCACTTT.

This clonotype came up a few times. This chain uses TRBV4-3 with TRBJ1-1; D remains unclear. The germline V gene encodes CDR1 LGHNA and CDR2 YSLEER. The CDR3 runs 18 residues. The ends were cut back, 0 bases at V and 0 bases at J, with 17 bases in the middle. CDR3 nucleotide sequence: TGCGCCAGCAGCCAAGATCTCCTGAGACCCAGGATGAACACTGAAGCTTTCTTT. It codes for CASSQDLLRPRMNTEAFF.

This clonotype has a count of ten or more. The chain carries TRBV4-3 and TRBJ2-2; 10 bases are shared with TRBD2. The length of the CDR3 is 19 residues. Trimming took 5 bases from V and 4 from J; bases not matched to a gene: 16. The germline V gene has CDR1 LGHNA and CDR2 YSLEER. The CDR3 sequence is CASSFRPGTSESRTGELFF. DNA of the CDR3: TGCGCCAGCAGCTTTCGTCCCGGGACTAGCGAAAGCCGCACCGGGGAGCTGTTTTTT.

The chain employs TRBV29-1 and TRBJ1-1, with 7 bases that match TRBD1. The CDR3 consists of 13 residues. CDR1 and CDR2 from the germline V gene are SQVTM and ANQGSEA. With V trimmed by 3 bases and J by 1 base, 2 bases remained unmatched. The CDR3: CSVDRTGNTEAFF. The DNA for the CDR3 is TGCAGCGTTGATAGGACAGGGAACACTGAAGCTTTCTTT.

This clonotype was counted only a few times. This chain links TRBV5-6 with TRBJ2-7; the D gene is possibly TRBD1 (6 bases). The germline V and J ends were trimmed by 0 bases and 0 bases, with 7 bases remaining between them. The CDR3 consists of 14 residues. Germline lookup yields CDR1 SGHDT and CDR2 YYEEEE. CDR3 amino acids: CASSLGTASYEQYF. The DNA of the CDR3 is TGTGCCAGCAGCTTGGGGACAGCCTCCTACGAGCAGTACTTC.